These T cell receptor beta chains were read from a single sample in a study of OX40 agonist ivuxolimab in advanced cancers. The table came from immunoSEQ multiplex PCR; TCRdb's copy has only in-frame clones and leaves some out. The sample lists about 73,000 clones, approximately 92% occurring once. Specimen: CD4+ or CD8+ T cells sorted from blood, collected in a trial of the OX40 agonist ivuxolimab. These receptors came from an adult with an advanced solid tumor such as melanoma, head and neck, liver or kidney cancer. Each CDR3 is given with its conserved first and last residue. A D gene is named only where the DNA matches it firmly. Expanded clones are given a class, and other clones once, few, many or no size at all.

CDR3 DNA: TGTGCCAGCAGCGCAGACAGGGGTCTGAATGAGCAGTTCTTC
CDR3 protein: CASSADRGLNEQFF
clone size: NA
J gene: TRBJ2-1
V gene: TRBV5-6
D gene: TRBD1

CDR3 DNA: TGTGCCAGCAGCCCCGGGATACCGTCCTACAATGAGCAGTTCTTC
CDR3 protein: CASSPGIPSYNEQFF
clone size: NA
J gene: TRBJ2-1
V gene: TRBV5-6
D gene: NA

CDR3 DNA: TGTGCCAGCAGCAAGCCGGTGAATGAGCAGTTCTTC
CDR3 protein: CASSKPVNEQFF
clone size: NA
J gene: TRBJ2-1
V gene: TRBV11-1
D gene: NA

CDR3 DNA: TGCTGCTTTTTTGGGCCCGCCAGGAACTCTTACAATGAGCAGTTCTTC
CDR3 protein: CCFFGPARNSYNEQFF
clone size: NA
J gene: TRBJ2-1
V gene: TRBV29-1
D gene: NA

CDR3 DNA: TGTGCCAGTAGTATAGATTGGACAGGGGAATACGAGCAGTACTTC
CDR3 protein: CASSIDWTGEYEQYF
clone size: NA
J gene: TRBJ2-7
V gene: TRBV19
D gene: TRBD1

CDR3 DNA: TGTGCCAGCAGCTTAGTGTTGAGGCCAAGGGAGAACAAGGACGAGCAGTACTTC
CDR3 protein: CASSLVLRPRENKDEQYF
clone size: NA
J gene: TRBJ2-7
V gene: TRBV7-8
D gene: NA

CDR3 DNA: TGTGCCAGCACTCCGGGGAATCAGCCCCAGCATTTT
CDR3 protein: CASTPGNQPQHF
clone size: NA
J gene: TRBJ1-5
V gene: TRBV28
D gene: NA

CDR3 DNA: TGTGCCAGCAGCCGAAATAGGCCTGAAGCTTTCTTT
CDR3 protein: CASSRNRPEAFF
clone size: NA
J gene: TRBJ1-1
V gene: TRBV7-9
D gene: NA

CDR3 DNA: TGTGCCAGCAGCTTAACAGGGGTGGGGAATCAGCCCCAGCATTTT
CDR3 protein: CASSLTGVGNQPQHF
clone size: few
J gene: TRBJ1-5
V gene: TRBV7-8
D gene: TRBD1

CDR3 DNA: TGTGCTAGCAGCTCCCTCCGGACAGGGGGCCCTGAGACCCAGTACTTC
CDR3 protein: CASSSLRTGGPETQYF
clone size: NA
J gene: TRBJ2-5
V gene: TRBV7-7
D gene: TRBD1

CDR3 DNA: TGTGCCAGCAGCTTAGTGCAGCGGATGAACACCGGGGAGCTGTTTTTT
CDR3 protein: CASSLVQRMNTGELFF
clone size: NA
J gene: TRBJ2-2
V gene: TRBV7-2
D gene: NA

CDR3 DNA: TGTGCCAGCCTTAGGAGTAGCAATCAGCCCCAGCATTTT
CDR3 protein: CASLRSSNQPQHF
clone size: NA
J gene: TRBJ1-5
V gene: TRBV2
D gene: NA

CDR3 DNA: TGTGCCAGCAGTCAGTTGAACACTGAAGCTTTCTTT
CDR3 protein: CASSQLNTEAFF
clone size: NA
J gene: TRBJ1-1
V gene: TRBV27
D gene: NA

CDR3 DNA: TGCGCCAGCAGCCAGATGACAGGCTACGAGCAGTACTTC
CDR3 protein: CASSQMTGYEQYF
clone size: NA
J gene: TRBJ2-7
V gene: TRBV4-3
D gene: NA

CDR3 DNA: TGTGCCAGCAGTGTTCGGCACACTGAAGCTTTCTTT
CDR3 protein: CASSVRHTEAFF
clone size: NA
J gene: TRBJ1-1
V gene: TRBV2
D gene: NA

CDR3 DNA: TGTGCCAGCAGCTTAAGCGATGTAAGCGAGCAGTACTTC
CDR3 protein: CASSLSDVSEQYF
clone size: NA
J gene: TRBJ2-7
V gene: TRBV7-3
D gene: NA

CDR3 DNA: TGTGCCAGCAGGGAGACAGGGAGCTCCTACAATGAGCAGTTCTTC
CDR3 protein: CASRETGSSYNEQFF
clone size: NA
J gene: TRBJ2-1
V gene: TRBV5-4
D gene: TRBD1

CDR3 DNA: TGTGCCAGCTCACCGCTACAGGGTCCTGGAAACACCATATATTTT
CDR3 protein: CASSPLQGPGNTIYF
clone size: NA
J gene: TRBJ1-3
V gene: TRBV18
D gene: NA

CDR3 DNA: TGTGCCTCCGACAGGGAAAGCGATACGCAGTATTTT
CDR3 protein: CASDRESDTQYF
clone size: NA
J gene: TRBJ2-3
V gene: TRBV6-1
D gene: TRBD1

CDR3 DNA: TGTGCCAGCATGCGGACAGATAAAAACTCCTACGAGCAGTACTTC
CDR3 protein: CASMRTDKNSYEQYF
clone size: NA
J gene: TRBJ2-7
V gene: TRBV27
D gene: NA

CDR3 DNA: TGTGCCAGCAGCTTAACGTTCGAGGGAGTTTCCTACAATGAGCAGTTCTTC
CDR3 protein: CASSLTFEGVSYNEQFF
clone size: NA
J gene: TRBJ2-1
V gene: TRBV7-6
D gene: NA

CDR3 DNA: TGCGCCAGCAGCTTCCCCGGGACAGGGACGAAAGAGACCCAGTACTTC
CDR3 protein: CASSFPGTGTKETQYF
clone size: NA
J gene: TRBJ2-5
V gene: TRBV5-1
D gene: TRBD1

CDR3 DNA: TGTGCCACTCAGCGCATGGGACTAGCGGGATACACAGATACGCAGTATTTT
CDR3 protein: CATQRMGLAGYTDTQYF
clone size: NA
J gene: TRBJ2-3
V gene: TRBV19
D gene: TRBD2

CDR3 DNA: TGTGCCAGCAGCCCGGGCCCAGCCACTCTCTCTGGAAACACCATATATTTT
CDR3 protein: CASSPGPATLSGNTIYF
clone size: NA
J gene: TRBJ1-3
V gene: TRBV7-2
D gene: NA

CDR3 DNA: TGTGCCAGCAGCCAACGGGACAGCATAAGGTACACCTTC
CDR3 protein: CASSQRDSIRYTF
clone size: NA
J gene: TRBJ1-2
V gene: TRBV5-4
D gene: TRBD1

CDR3 DNA: TGTGCCAGCAGTTTAGACACAGATACGCAGTATTTT
CDR3 protein: CASSLDTDTQYF
clone size: once
J gene: TRBJ2-3
V gene: TRBV7-2
D gene: NA

CDR3 DNA: TGTGCCAGCAGCTATTGGGCGAGGGGGACAGATACGCAGTATTTT
CDR3 protein: CASSYWARGTDTQYF
clone size: NA
J gene: TRBJ2-3
V gene: TRBV7-3
D gene: NA

CDR3 DNA: TGCGCCAGCAGCTTGGGACGCACAGATACGCAGTATTTT
CDR3 protein: CASSLGRTDTQYF
clone size: NA
J gene: TRBJ2-3
V gene: TRBV5-1
D gene: NA

CDR3 DNA: TGTGCCAGCAGCTTGGGGGGAGGAGATTCACCCCTCCACTTT
CDR3 protein: CASSLGGGDSPLHF
clone size: NA
J gene: TRBJ1-6
V gene: TRBV5-6
D gene: NA

CDR3 DNA: TGTGCCAGCAGCTTATCGCGGGGTGGGGCAGATACGCAGTATTTT
CDR3 protein: CASSLSRGGADTQYF
clone size: NA
J gene: TRBJ2-3
V gene: TRBV11-2
D gene: NA

CDR3 DNA: TGTGCCAGCAGCTTTTCCTACCAAGAGACCCAGTACTTC
CDR3 protein: CASSFSYQETQYF
clone size: NA
J gene: TRBJ2-5
V gene: TRBV11-2
D gene: NA

CDR3 DNA: TGCAGTGCCTCGTCCCCGGAGACCCAGTACTTC
CDR3 protein: CSASSPETQYF
clone size: NA
J gene: TRBJ2-5
V gene: TRBV20-1
D gene: NA